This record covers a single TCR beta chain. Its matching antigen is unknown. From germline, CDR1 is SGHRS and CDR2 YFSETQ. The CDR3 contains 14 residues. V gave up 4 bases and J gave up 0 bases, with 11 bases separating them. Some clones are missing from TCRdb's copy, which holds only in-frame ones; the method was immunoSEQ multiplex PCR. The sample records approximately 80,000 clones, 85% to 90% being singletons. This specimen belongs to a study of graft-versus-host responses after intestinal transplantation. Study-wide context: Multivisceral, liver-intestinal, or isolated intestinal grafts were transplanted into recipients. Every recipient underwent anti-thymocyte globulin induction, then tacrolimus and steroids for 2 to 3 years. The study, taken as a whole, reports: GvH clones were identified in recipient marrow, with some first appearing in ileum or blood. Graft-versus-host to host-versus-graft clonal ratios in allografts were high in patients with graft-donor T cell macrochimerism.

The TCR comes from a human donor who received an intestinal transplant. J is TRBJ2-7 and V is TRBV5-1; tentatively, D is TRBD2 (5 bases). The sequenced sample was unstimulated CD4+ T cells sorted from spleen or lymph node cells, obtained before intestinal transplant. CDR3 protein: CASSERTGSYEQYF. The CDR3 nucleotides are TGCGCCAGCAGCGAAAGGACTGGCTCCTACGAGCAGTACTTC.